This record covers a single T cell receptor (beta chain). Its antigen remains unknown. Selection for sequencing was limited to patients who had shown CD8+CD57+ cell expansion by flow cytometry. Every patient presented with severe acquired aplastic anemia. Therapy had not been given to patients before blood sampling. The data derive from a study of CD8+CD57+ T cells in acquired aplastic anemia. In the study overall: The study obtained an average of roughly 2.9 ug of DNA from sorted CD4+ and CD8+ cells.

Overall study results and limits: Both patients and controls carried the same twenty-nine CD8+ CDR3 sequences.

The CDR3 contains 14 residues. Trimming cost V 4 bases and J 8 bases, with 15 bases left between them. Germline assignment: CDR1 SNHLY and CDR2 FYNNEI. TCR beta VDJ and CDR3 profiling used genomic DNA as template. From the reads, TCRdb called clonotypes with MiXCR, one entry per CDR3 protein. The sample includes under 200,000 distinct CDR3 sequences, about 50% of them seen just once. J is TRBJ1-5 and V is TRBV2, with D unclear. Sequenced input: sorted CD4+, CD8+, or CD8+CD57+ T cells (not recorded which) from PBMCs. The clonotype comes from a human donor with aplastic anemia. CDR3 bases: TGTGCCAGCAGTGGGCCGGCAGCCCGCGAGCCCCAGCATTTT. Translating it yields CASSGPAAREPQHF.